This entry features one T cell receptor beta chain sequence. It lacks a known antigen. Qualities for individual bases were not recorded, and no much larger clone is one base off. This record comes from a study of shared clonotypes between healthy human individuals (dated by TCRdb to about 2020). Regarding the study in general: A couple of women and a few men aged 18 to 49 years were included in the cohort. For each donor, three plates each were used for CD4 naive and CD4 memory, two plates were used for CD8 naive, and one plate was used for CD8 memory. The study deeply sequenced blood TCR repertoires of about five healthy adults to estimate repertoire size and the extent of clonotype sharing between individuals. To increase sequencing depth and limit assay-specific biases, TCR repertoire library preparation and sequencing were carried out by different laboratories using diverse techniques. Per donor, leukapheresis produced somewhere between about 0.85 and 10 billion PBMCs.

For the CD8 naive samples, CD45RO-negative cells were positively selected for CCR7, yielding a CD45RA+CCR7+ population from which TemRA cells were excluded. Donors were healthy HIV-negative adults with no recently reported acute infections or vaccinations. All donors were Caucasian adults living in Nashville, Tennessee, USA. Blood was collected by leukapheresis, and PBMCs were isolated by Ficoll-Histopaque density gradient centrifugation and then cryopreserved in liquid nitrogen vapor phase. Analytical flow cytometry was used to check the purity and quantity of every magnetically sorted T cell population. Genomic DNA was isolated from every sorted fraction and measured by UV absorbance on a Nanodrop 2000c. V lost 5 bases and J lost 0 bases; the stretch between them is 13 bases long. For CDR1 and CDR2, the germline V gene (reference sequence) lists MNHEY and SMNVEV. Spanning cysteine to phenylalanine, the CDR3 consists of 15 amino acids. The retained sequence is limited to the CDR3, 45 bases, with the frame set at the first base.

Using the deep immunoSEQ assay, multiplex PCR amplified TCR CDR3 regions from genomic DNA. Extracted genomic DNA from each cell subset was distributed evenly across all wells of several immunoSEQ 96-well plates, and each plate was treated as a replicate. For sorted subsets, each replicate PCR was loaded with 200 ng genomic DNA, equivalent to 30,000 or so T cell genomes. Purified libraries were quantified with a Qubit 3.0 fluorometer, sized on a Bioanalyzer 2100, and re-quantified with the KAPA Library Quantification kit. Every immunoSEQ 96-well plate was sequenced on a separate single-read 150-cycle Illumina NextSeq 550 flow cell. The study's processing was this. Because the immunoSEQ output included only junctional sequences and no quality scores, the filtering could not be the same as the filtering used for full-length reads. To assign V/J genes and CDR3, sequences were annotated using PyIR, a Python wrapper for IgBLAST v1.9, with IMGT germline references. Reads with weak V/J assignments (E-value above 1e-6), missing CDR3, stop codons, out-of-frame junctions, or ambiguous translated residues were removed. V3J clonotypes were defined by identical inferred V gene, J gene, and CDR3 amino acid sequence. The percentage overlap between two repertoires was calculated by dividing the number of shared unique clonotypes by the size of the smaller repertoire. Richness of each repertoire was evaluated using RTK rarefaction, the Chao1 estimator, and Recon v2.1 estimates of unobserved clonotypes. For all TCRbeta clonotypes obtained by the gDNA method from four donors, generation probabilities were computed with OLGA. Held by TCRdb, this immuneACCESS table contains in-frame sequences only and omits some clones. Under half of the omission traces to an unresolved V gene where checked; the cause of the rest is unknown. V, J and clone size reflect that table, while D and trimming were determined from the DNA. This sample gives 760,000 or so clones in total; 96% of them show up just once. The ten largest clones take up about 0.21% of the sample.

What the work shows at the level of the full study, not this receptor alone: Incomplete sequencing was indicated by rarefaction of sorted-subset datasets, despite the large sequencing depth. Higher generation probabilities were observed for clonotypes shared by all four sorted-subset donors than for non-shared clonotypes. Naive subsets generally had larger estimated clonotype richness than memory subsets did. Because the study included only a small number of donors, the genetic and exposure-history diversity represented was limited. Based on pairwise subsampling, the degree of clonotype sharing among donors was expected to be affected by sequencing depth. Only blood was sampled, and tissue TCR repertoires likely differ from those in blood. About 5% of naive CD4, around 4% of naive CD8, roughly 2.5% of memory CD4, and approximately 0.4% of memory CD8 clonotypes were shared across a handful of donors.

Material: naive CD8+ T cells sorted from blood. The cell subset or site label, read with the paper, signifies: CD45RA+CCR7+. The chain is made from TRBV27 and TRBJ1-1, with no D gene named confidently. The source of this sequence is a man aged 30-40 years in good health. The CDR3 region: CASSEVQTMNTEAFF. The DNA reads TGTGCCAGCAGTGAAGTACAGACTATGAACACTGAAGCTTTCTTT.